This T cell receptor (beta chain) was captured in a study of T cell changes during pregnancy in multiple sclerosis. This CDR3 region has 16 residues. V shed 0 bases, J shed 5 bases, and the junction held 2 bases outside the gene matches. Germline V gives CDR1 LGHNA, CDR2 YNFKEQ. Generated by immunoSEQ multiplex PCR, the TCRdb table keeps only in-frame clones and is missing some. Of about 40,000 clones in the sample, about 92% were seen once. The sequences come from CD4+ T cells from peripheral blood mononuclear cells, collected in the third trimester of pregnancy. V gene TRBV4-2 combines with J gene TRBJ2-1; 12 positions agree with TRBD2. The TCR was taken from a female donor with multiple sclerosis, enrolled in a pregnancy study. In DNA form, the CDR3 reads TGTGCCAGCAGCCAAGAGGGGACTAGCGGGCACAATGAGCAGTTCTTC. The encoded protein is CASSQEGTSGHNEQFF.